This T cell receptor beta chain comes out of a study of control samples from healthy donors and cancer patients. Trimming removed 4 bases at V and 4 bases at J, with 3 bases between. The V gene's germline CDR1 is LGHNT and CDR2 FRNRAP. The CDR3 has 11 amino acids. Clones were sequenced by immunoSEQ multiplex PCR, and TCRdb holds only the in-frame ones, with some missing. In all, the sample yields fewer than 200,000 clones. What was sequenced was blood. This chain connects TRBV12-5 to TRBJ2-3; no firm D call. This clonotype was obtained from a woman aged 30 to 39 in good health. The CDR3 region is CASGYSDTQYF. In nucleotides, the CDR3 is TGTGCTAGTGGTTATTCAGATACGCAGTATTTT.